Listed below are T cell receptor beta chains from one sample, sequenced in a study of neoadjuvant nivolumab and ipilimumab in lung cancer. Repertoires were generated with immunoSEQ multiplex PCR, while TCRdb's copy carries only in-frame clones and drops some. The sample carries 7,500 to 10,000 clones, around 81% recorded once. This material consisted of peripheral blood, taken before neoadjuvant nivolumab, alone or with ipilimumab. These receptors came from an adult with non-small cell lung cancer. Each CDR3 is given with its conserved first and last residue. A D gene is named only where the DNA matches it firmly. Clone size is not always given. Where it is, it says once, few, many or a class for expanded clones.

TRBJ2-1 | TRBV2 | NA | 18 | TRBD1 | TGTGCCAGCAGTAGGCGACCCGGGACAGGGCGTCTGTCGGATGAGCAGTTCTTC | CASSRRPGTGRLSDEQFF
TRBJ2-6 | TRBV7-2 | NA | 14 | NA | TGTGCCAGCAGCTTCCAGCCTGGGGCCAACGTCCTGACTTTC | CASSFQPGANVLTF
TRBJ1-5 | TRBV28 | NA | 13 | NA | TGTGCCAGCCTGGGGGCCTACAATCAGCCCCAGCATTTT | CASLGAYNQPQHF
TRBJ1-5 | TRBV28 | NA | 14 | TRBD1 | TGTGCCAGCAGCCCCGACAGGGAAGGGCAGCCCCAGCATTTT | CASSPDREGQPQHF
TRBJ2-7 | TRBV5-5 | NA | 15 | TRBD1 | TGTGCCAGCAGCTTCGGGACAGGGTCAGTTGAGGAGCAGTACTTC | CASSFGTGSVEEQYF
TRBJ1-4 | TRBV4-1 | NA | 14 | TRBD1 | TGCGCCAGCAGCTCCCGACAGGGCACTGAAAAACTGTTTTTT | CASSSRQGTEKLFF
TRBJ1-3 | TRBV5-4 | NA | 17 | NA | TGTGCCAGCAGCCAAGACCCAGGGGTCAGCTCTGGAAACACCATATATTTT | CASSQDPGVSSGNTIYF
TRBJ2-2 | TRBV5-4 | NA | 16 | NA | TGTGCCAGCAGCCCTCCCGAAGCGGTTAACACCGGGGAGCTGTTTTTT | CASSPPEAVNTGELFF
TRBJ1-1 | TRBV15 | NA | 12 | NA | TGTGCCACCAGCAGAGGGATGACTGAAGCTTTCTTT | CATSRGMTEAFF
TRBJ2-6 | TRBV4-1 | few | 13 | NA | TGCGCCAGCAGCCAGGCTGGGGCCAACGTCCTGACTTTC | CASSQAGANVLTF
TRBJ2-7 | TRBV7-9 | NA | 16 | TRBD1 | TGTGCCAGCAGCAAAAGGGGACAGGGGGTCCCCTACGAGCAGTACTTC | CASSKRGQGVPYEQYF
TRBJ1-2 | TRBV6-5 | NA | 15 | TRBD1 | TGTGCCAGCAGTTACGATGCCCGACAGGGGAGAGGCTACACCTTC | CASSYDARQGRGYTF
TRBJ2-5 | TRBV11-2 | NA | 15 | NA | TGTGCCAGCAGCGGGAACTCAGGGGTACAAGAGACCCAGTACTTC | CASSGNSGVQETQYF
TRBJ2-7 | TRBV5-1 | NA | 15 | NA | TGCGCCAGCAGCTTGGGAAGTCCGGAGGCCCACGAGCAGTACTTC | CASSLGSPEAHEQYF
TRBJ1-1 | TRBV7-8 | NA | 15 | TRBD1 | TGTGCCAGCAGCTTAGTTGGCAGGGGGCGAACTGAAGCTTTCTTT | CASSLVGRGRTEAFF
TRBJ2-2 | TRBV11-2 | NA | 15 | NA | TGTGCCAGCAGCTTAAACATAGGGGACACCGGGGAGCTGTTTTTT | CASSLNIGDTGELFF
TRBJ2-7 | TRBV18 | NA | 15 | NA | TGTGCCAGCTCACCACCACTGGGGGATGGAGGGGAGCAGTACTTC | CASSPPLGDGGEQYF
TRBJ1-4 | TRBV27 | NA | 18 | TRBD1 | TGTGCCAGCAGCCCTGACCCCCACGACAGGGGGCGGGGTGAAAAACTGTTTTTT | CASSPDPHDRGRGEKLFF
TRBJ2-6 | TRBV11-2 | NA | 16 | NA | TGTGCCAGCAGTACACGGGGGGCTCCTGGGGCCAACGTCCTGACTTTC | CASSTRGAPGANVLTF
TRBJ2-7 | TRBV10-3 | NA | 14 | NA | TGTGCCATCAGGTTCGGACTGGGATCCTACGAGCAGTACTTC | CAIRFGLGSYEQYF
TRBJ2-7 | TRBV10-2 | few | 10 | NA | TGCGCCAGCGGGGTAACCGAGCAGTACTTC | CASGVTEQYF
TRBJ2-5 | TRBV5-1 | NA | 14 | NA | TGCGCCAGCAGCTTGTCGGAGGGGCAGGGGACCCAGTACTTC | CASSLSEGQGTQYF
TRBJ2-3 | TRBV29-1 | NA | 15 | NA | TGCAGCGTCTCCAAGGGTGTCGGAGGACCAGATACGCAGTATTTT | CSVSKGVGGPDTQYF
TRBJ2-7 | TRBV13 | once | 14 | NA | TGTGCCAGCAGCCTACCGGGATTAGGACTCGAGCAGTACTTC | CASSLPGLGLEQYF
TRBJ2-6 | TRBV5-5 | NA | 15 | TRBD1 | TGTGCCACGGGGACAGGAGCTTCCGGGGCCAACGTCCTGACTTTC | CATGTGASGANVLTF
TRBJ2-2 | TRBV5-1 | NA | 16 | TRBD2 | TGCGCCAGCAGCTCAGGACTAGCGGCGAACACCGGGGAGCTGTTTTTT | CASSSGLAANTGELFF
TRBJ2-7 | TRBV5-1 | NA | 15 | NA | TGCGCCAGCAGCTATTCACAGGGGGGGATTGGGGAGCAGTACTTC | CASSYSQGGIGEQYF
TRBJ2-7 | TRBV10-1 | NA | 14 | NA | TGCGCCAGCAGCTCCGGGACTCGCTCCTACGAGCAGTACTTC | CASSSGTRSYEQYF
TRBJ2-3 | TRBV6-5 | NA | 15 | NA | TGTGCCAGCGCCCGGTGGGCAGGTACCACAGATACGCAGTATTTT | CASARWAGTTDTQYF
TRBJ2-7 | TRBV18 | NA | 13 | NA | TGTGCCAGCTCACCCCCGGCAGGTTACGAGCAGTACTTC | CASSPPAGYEQYF
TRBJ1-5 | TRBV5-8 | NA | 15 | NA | TGTGCCAGCAGCTTCGGGACCCTCGGCAATCAGCCCCAGCATTTT | CASSFGTLGNQPQHF
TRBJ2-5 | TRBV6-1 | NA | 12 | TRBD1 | TGTGCCAGCGGGACAGGGCAAGAGACCCAGTACTTC | CASGTGQETQYF
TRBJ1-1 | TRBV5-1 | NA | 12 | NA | TGCGCCAGCAGTGGGGGGAGGACTGAAGCTTTCTTT | CASSGGRTEAFF
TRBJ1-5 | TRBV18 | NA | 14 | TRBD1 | TGTGCCAGCTCAGCGACAGGGGTGGGACAGCCCCAGCATTTT | CASSATGVGQPQHF
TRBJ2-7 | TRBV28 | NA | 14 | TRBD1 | TGTGCCAGCAGTTTAATGGACAGGCCCTACGAGCAGTACTTC | CASSLMDRPYEQYF
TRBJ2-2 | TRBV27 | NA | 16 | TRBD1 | TGTGCCAGCACCCCGGGGGACAGGGTCACGACCGGGGAGCTGTTTTTT | CASTPGDRVTTGELFF
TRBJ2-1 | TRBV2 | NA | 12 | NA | TGTGCCAGCAGTGAACGGTTCAATGAGCAGTTCTTC | CASSERFNEQFF
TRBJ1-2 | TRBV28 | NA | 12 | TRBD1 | TGTGCCAGCAGTACAGGGGAAAGAGGCTACACCTTC | CASSTGERGYTF
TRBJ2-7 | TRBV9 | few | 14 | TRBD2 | TGTGCCAGCAGCGCGGGACTAGCGGGATACGAGCAGTACTTC | CASSAGLAGYEQYF
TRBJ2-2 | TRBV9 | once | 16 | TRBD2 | TGTGCCAGCAGCGTAGGAAGCGGGAGTTATACCGGGGAGCTGTTTTTT | CASSVGSGSYTGELFF
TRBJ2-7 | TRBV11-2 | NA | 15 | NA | TGTGCCAGCAGCTTAGACCCGGCGTCCTCCTACGAGCAGTACTTC | CASSLDPASSYEQYF
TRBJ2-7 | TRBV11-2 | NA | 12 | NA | TGTGCCAGCAGCTTTCCGGGGGACGAGCAGTACTTC | CASSFPGDEQYF
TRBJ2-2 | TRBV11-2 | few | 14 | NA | TGTGCCAGCAGCTACCAGCGGAACACCGGGGAGCTGTTTTTT | CASSYQRNTGELFF
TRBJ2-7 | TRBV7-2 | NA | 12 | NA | TGTGCCAGCAGCTTAGGTTCGGGAGAGCAGTACTTC | CASSLGSGEQYF
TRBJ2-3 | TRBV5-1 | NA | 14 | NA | TGCGCCAGCAGCTCCCGGGACACCAGGGATACGCAGTATTTT | CASSSRDTRDTQYF
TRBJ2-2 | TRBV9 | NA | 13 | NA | TGTGCCAGCAGCGTAGGCTCCACCGGGGAGCTGTTTTTT | CASSVGSTGELFF
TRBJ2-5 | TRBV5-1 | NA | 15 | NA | TGCGCCAGCAGCTTGGAAGGGATGGGGACAGAGACCCAGTACTTC | CASSLEGMGTETQYF